This T cell receptor (beta chain) was sequenced in a study of T cell responses to AZD1222 COVID-19 vaccine. Study-wide background: Analysis merged second doses at about 4 or about 12 weeks.

The protocol was immunoSEQ multiplex PCR, while the TCRdb copy is restricted to in-frame clones and leaves out a portion. The data hold 85,000 to 110,000 clones, with 91% observed a single time. The CDR3 contains 12 residues. Trimming took 8 bases from V and 9 from J; bases not matched to a gene: 10. CDR1 is WNHNN, CDR2 SYGVQD, per germline (reference sequence). Notes on the study in general: Donors were largely white British and mainly female; clonal diversity was possibly underestimated. An increase in Spike-specific TCR breadth and depth was observed after two AZD1222 doses. Among spike-specific TCRs, nearly half reportedly target unmutated variant regions.

As to this clone: Its antigen is not identified.

This chain links TRBV10-1 with TRBJ2-7; TRBD2 agrees at 7 bases. The sequence was obtained from an adult in good health. The sample consisted of peripheral blood, taken on day 0 of AZD1222 vaccination. CDR3 coding DNA: TGCGCCAGCGGCGCGGGAGAATCTGCGCAGTACTTC. Its protein product is CASGAGESAQYF.